The rows below give T cell receptor beta chains drawn from one sample of a study of blood T cell repertoires in COVID-19. Sequenced by immunoSEQ multiplex PCR; TCRdb stores in-frame clones only, minus some. The sample shows 200,000 to 250,000 clones, around 86% of them seen only once. Sequenced material: peripheral blood. Receptors originate from a man aged 25 to 45 who had recovered from COVID-19. Each CDR3 is given with its conserved first and last residue. The order of the fields is V gene, D gene, J gene, clone size, CDR3 protein, CDR3 DNA. A D gene is named only where the DNA matches it firmly. The listing skips clone size in some rows; elsewhere it reads once, few, many or a size class.

v_call: TRBV5-4; d_call: NA; j_call: TRBJ1-3; clone_size: NA; cdr3_aa: CASSSQAGTGNTIYF; cdr3_nt: TGTGCCAGCAGCTCCCAGGCGGGTACTGGAAACACCATATATTTT
v_call: TRBV27; d_call: TRBD2; j_call: TRBJ2-7; clone_size: NA; cdr3_aa: CASMRLAGGYEQYF; cdr3_nt: TGTGCCAGCATGAGACTAGCGGGGGGGTACGAGCAGTACTTC
v_call: TRBV28; d_call: NA; j_call: TRBJ1-5; clone_size: NA; cdr3_aa: CATRGWSNQPQHF; cdr3_nt: TGTGCCACAAGGGGATGGAGCAATCAGCCCCAGCATTTT
v_call: TRBV4-1; d_call: NA; j_call: TRBJ2-3; clone_size: few; cdr3_aa: CASSRVFARGSTDTQYF; cdr3_nt: TGCGCCAGCAGCCGAGTCTTTGCTAGAGGGAGCACAGATACGCAGTATTTT
v_call: TRBV12-3/TRBV12-4; d_call: NA; j_call: TRBJ2-5; clone_size: NA; cdr3_aa: CASRKAEETQYF; cdr3_nt: TGTGCCAGCAGGAAAGCGGAAGAGACCCAGTACTTC
v_call: TRBV11-2; d_call: TRBD1; j_call: TRBJ2-1; clone_size: NA; cdr3_aa: CASSLAHHRTGRYNEQFF; cdr3_nt: TGTGCCAGCAGCTTAGCCCATCACAGGACAGGGAGATACAATGAGCAGTTCTTC
v_call: TRBV29-1; d_call: TRBD2; j_call: TRBJ2-5; clone_size: once; cdr3_aa: CSVWTGRALTQYF; cdr3_nt: TGCAGCGTCTGGACCGGGAGGGCCTTGACCCAGTACTTC
v_call: TRBV18; d_call: TRBD1; j_call: TRBJ1-2; clone_size: NA; cdr3_aa: CASSPRQGANYGYTF; cdr3_nt: TGTGCCAGCTCACCACGGCAGGGGGCTAACTATGGCTACACCTTC
v_call: TRBV19; d_call: NA; j_call: TRBJ1-5; clone_size: NA; cdr3_aa: CASKRGQDNQPQHF; cdr3_nt: TGTGCCAGTAAGAGGGGACAAGACAATCAGCCCCAGCATTTT
v_call: TRBV4-1; d_call: NA; j_call: TRBJ1-5; clone_size: NA; cdr3_aa: CASSQSGLWNQPQHF; cdr3_nt: TGCGCCAGCAGCCAATCCGGTCTTTGGAATCAGCCCCAGCATTTT
v_call: TRBV10-3; d_call: NA; j_call: TRBJ1-6; clone_size: NA; cdr3_aa: CAIREQGAGSPLHF; cdr3_nt: TGTGCCATCAGGGAACAGGGCGCAGGTTCACCCCTCCACTTT
v_call: TRBV5-1; d_call: TRBD1; j_call: TRBJ2-4; clone_size: NA; cdr3_aa: CASSPRGQGNIQYF; cdr3_nt: TGCGCCAGCTCTCCCAGGGGGCAAGGAAACATTCAGTACTTC
v_call: TRBV19; d_call: TRBD1; j_call: TRBJ1-6; clone_size: NA; cdr3_aa: CASTVGTGFSPLHF; cdr3_nt: TGTGCCAGCACCGTCGGGACAGGGTTTTCACCCCTCCACTTT
v_call: TRBV5-6; d_call: TRBD1; j_call: TRBJ2-2; clone_size: NA; cdr3_aa: CASSGGQGATGELFF; cdr3_nt: TGTGCCAGCAGCGGGGGACAGGGGGCGACCGGGGAGCTGTTTTTT
v_call: TRBV24-1; d_call: NA; j_call: TRBJ1-5; clone_size: NA; cdr3_aa: CATSDRDTNQPQHF; cdr3_nt: TGTGCCACCAGCGATAGGGACACCAATCAGCCCCAGCATTTT
v_call: TRBV4-2; d_call: TRBD1; j_call: TRBJ1-6; clone_size: NA; cdr3_aa: CASSLGQNNSPLHF; cdr3_nt: TGTGCCAGCAGCCTGGGACAGAATAATTCACCCCTCCACTTT
v_call: TRBV4-1; d_call: NA; j_call: TRBJ2-5; clone_size: NA; cdr3_aa: CASSQPSGVRETQYF; cdr3_nt: TGCGCCAGCAGCCAACCGTCGGGGGTGCGGGAGACCCAGTACTTC
v_call: TRBV7-9; d_call: TRBD1; j_call: TRBJ2-5; clone_size: NA; cdr3_aa: CASSTGGLDRVGETQYF; cdr3_nt: TGTGCCAGCAGCACCGGCGGTTTAGACAGGGTAGGCGAGACCCAGTACTTC
v_call: TRBV9; d_call: NA; j_call: TRBJ1-5; clone_size: NA; cdr3_aa: CASSVGSRLDQPQHF; cdr3_nt: TGTGCCAGCAGCGTAGGGTCCAGGTTGGATCAGCCCCAGCATTTT
v_call: TRBV19; d_call: TRBD1; j_call: TRBJ1-1; clone_size: NA; cdr3_aa: CASSVGTGNIWGTEAFF; cdr3_nt: TGTGCCAGTAGTGTCGGGACAGGGAATATCTGGGGCACTGAAGCTTTCTTT
v_call: TRBV5-8; d_call: TRBD2; j_call: TRBJ2-1; clone_size: NA; cdr3_aa: CASSLEGLAGPEQFF; cdr3_nt: TGTGCCAGCAGCTTGGAGGGACTAGCCGGGCCTGAGCAGTTCTTC
v_call: TRBV7-3; d_call: TRBD1; j_call: TRBJ1-2; clone_size: NA; cdr3_aa: CASSINGQGVQGYTF; cdr3_nt: TGTGCCAGCAGCATAAATGGACAGGGGGTACAAGGCTACACCTTC
v_call: TRBV27; d_call: TRBD1; j_call: TRBJ2-3; clone_size: NA; cdr3_aa: CASNPRTGSADTQYF; cdr3_nt: TGTGCCAGCAACCCAAGGACAGGGTCCGCAGATACGCAGTATTTT
v_call: TRBV5-4; d_call: TRBD1; j_call: TRBJ1-1; clone_size: NA; cdr3_aa: CASSLMTGLLRTEAFF; cdr3_nt: TGTGCCAGCAGCTTGATGACAGGGCTTTTGAGAACTGAAGCTTTCTTT
v_call: TRBV11-2; d_call: NA; j_call: TRBJ2-5; clone_size: NA; cdr3_aa: CASSPRTGQETQYF; cdr3_nt: TGTGCCAGCAGCCCCCGCACGGGCCAAGAGACCCAGTACTTC
v_call: TRBV5-1; d_call: TRBD2; j_call: TRBJ2-3; clone_size: NA; cdr3_aa: CASSPTGTSGGRPGYTQYF; cdr3_nt: TGCGCCAGCAGTCCTACCGGGACTAGCGGGGGGAGACCGGGGTATACGCAGTATTTT
v_call: TRBV7-8; d_call: NA; j_call: TRBJ1-1; clone_size: NA; cdr3_aa: CASSLTRTGGRAFF; cdr3_nt: TGTGCCAGCAGCTTAACCCGGACCGGGGGTAGAGCTTTCTTT
v_call: TRBV2; d_call: NA; j_call: TRBJ2-3; clone_size: NA; cdr3_aa: CASSERRALGTDTQYF; cdr3_nt: TGTGCCAGCAGTGAACGTCGAGCGTTAGGCACAGATACGCAGTATTTT
v_call: TRBV3-1/TRBV3-2; d_call: TRBD1; j_call: TRBJ1-6; clone_size: NA; cdr3_aa: CASSRPGQGPLHF; cdr3_nt: TGTGCCAGCAGCCGACCGGGACAGGGACCCCTCCACTTT
v_call: TRBV19; d_call: NA; j_call: TRBJ1-1; clone_size: NA; cdr3_aa: CASSIDLWANAEAFF; cdr3_nt: TGTGCCAGTAGTATAGATCTATGGGCAAACGCTGAAGCTTTCTTT
v_call: TRBV4-1; d_call: NA; j_call: TRBJ2-3; clone_size: once; cdr3_aa: CASSQDWRDTQYF; cdr3_nt: TGCGCCAGCAGCCAAGACTGGCGGGATACGCAGTATTTT